This T cell receptor (beta chain) is from a study of control samples from healthy donors and cancer patients. The repertoire was sequenced with immunoSEQ multiplex PCR; TCRdb's copy has only in-frame clones and lacks some. The sample comprises roughly 130,000 clones, around nine tenths of which are singletons, and less than 2.5% rests with the top ten. This CDR3 has 13 residues. Germline assignment: CDR1 MNHEY and CDR2 SVGAGI. Trimming took off 8 bases at V and 5 bases at J, with 13 bases between the two ends. The sequenced sample consisted of blood. The chain carries TRBV6-5 and TRBJ1-5, with D perhaps TRBD1 (6 bases). The sequence derives from a man between 18 and 29 years old in good health. CDR3 amino acids: CASGGTRYQPQHF. CDR3 nucleotides: TGTGCCAGCGGCGGGACAAGATATCAGCCCCAGCATTTT.